This T cell receptor beta chain appears in the sequencing data of a study of identical twins listed by TCRdb under 2016. Some background on the complete study: To test whether fetal clonotypes persist, this study deep-sequenced TCR alpha and beta repertoires from monozygotic twins, from unrelated adults of various ages, and from cord blood. To rule out contamination, replicate twin experiments were performed at different times with different library preparation protocols. Here is what the overall study found, with its caveats: Out-of-frame TCR alpha sequences shared between twins showed an excess of low generation-probability sequences compared with coincidental sharing between unrelated individuals. Because the same donors could not be followed over many years, the conclusions depended on cross-sectional statistical analysis. Abundant cord blood beta clonotypes carried fewer insertions; young adult naive repertoires showed a weaker similar trend, while memory repertoires showed none. In monozygotic twins, out-of-frame TCR alpha sharing was systematically underestimated by recombination models, although the models agreed with sharing between unrelated individuals. Excess twin sharing in beta out-of-frame sequences was weaker because fewer shared sequences lowered the signal-to-noise ratio. Zero-insertion analyses could be partly confounded by invariant T cells such as MAIT and iNKT, although diverse VJ usage argued against such confounding for most clonotypes.

A few counts support this clonotype. There is no known antigen for this receptor. No much larger clone exists at a distance of one base, and base qualities are not known. The junction carries 12 bases between V and J, which are trimmed by 5 bases and 3 bases respectively. The germline V gene yields SNHLY for CDR1 and FYNNEI for CDR2. The CDR3 spans 14 residues, from the cysteine through the phenylalanine. CDR3 DNA is the only sequence kept; it has 42 bases, read in frame from the first base. The receptor library was made with 5' RACE. Sequenced using an Illumina HiSeq 2000. Template switching added a universal primer binding site, and the final cDNA carried a unique molecular identifier that allowed TCR cDNA molecules to be counted accurately. First-strand cDNA for TCR alpha and beta chains was synthesized from specific primers in the conserved constant-segment region. To control for contamination, every cDNA library was double barcoded, receiving both a SMART-Mk sample barcode and Illumina barcodes. Two successive PCR steps introduced TruSeq adapter sequences along with Illumina sample barcodes. The TCR alpha and beta cDNA libraries were sequenced on the Illumina HiSeq platform using custom primers. The original methods were these. Unique molecular identifiers were extracted from raw reads with MiGEC, and CDR3 positions were determined with MiXCR. For each individual, recombination models were inferred using an EM algorithm with the repgenHMM and IGoR tools. Shared clonotypes were analyzed with the tcR package in R, and sharing was normalized by the product of cloneset sizes. To study raw recombination free of thymic and clonal selection effects, out-of-frame nonproductive sequences were analyzed. The public sequencing data were trimmed at Q25 with fastp and processed into clonotypes with MiXCR by TCRdb, which kept only in-frame beta chains. Rows are unified per CDR3 protein, each entry keeping the most common DNA and genes. The V and J calls and clone size are TCRdb's, not the authors'. The sample has just under 650,000 distinct CDR3 sequences on record, roughly 7.2% of them singletons. The top ten clonotypes cover 1.6% of the sample.

Every donor in the study was a healthy Caucasian. Three pairs of female monozygotic twins, all aged roughly 18 to 29 years, made up the twin cohort. RNA for TCR libraries was isolated from peripheral blood mononuclear cells. Separately, the same data were catalogued under a study of yellow fever vaccine responses in identical twins. The second study reports: The authors reported that the T cell response to vaccination in identical twins appeared partly convergent and partly personalized. Focusing on identical twins, the study followed the T cell clones that responded to the vaccine, and did so with precision.

This receptor was identified in a woman under 30 in good health. The sequencing input was PBMCs. The chain joins TRBV2 to TRBJ2-3; the D region possibly corresponds to TRBD1 (5 bases align). The CDR3 amino acid sequence is: CASSKGLPTDTQYF. Read as DNA, the sequence is TGTGCCAGCAGTAAGGGGCTCCCAACAGATACGCAGTATTTT. The entire variable domain, with the stretches around the CDR3 drawn from the reference TRBV2 and TRBJ2-3 proteins, is EPEVTQTPSHQVTQMGQEVILRCVPISNHLYFYWYRQILGQKVEFLVSFYNNEISEKSEIFDDQFSVERPDGSNFTLKIRSTKLEDSAMYFCASSKGLPTDTQYFGPGTRLTVL.